This paragraph reports one TCR beta chain. This record comes from a study of cytomegalovirus exposure and HLA in healthy donors. The data were produced by immunoSEQ multiplex PCR, yet TCRdb's version contains in-frame clones alone and is incomplete. This table holds 55,000 to 70,000 clones, around 89% found once. The V end lost 8 bases, the J end lost 7 bases, and 18 bases lay between the germline ends. The CDR3 has 13 amino acids. The germline V gene encodes CDR1 LNHDA and CDR2 SQIVND (reference sequence). This chain links TRBV19 with TRBJ2-7, with D perhaps matching TRBD2 (6 bases). The sample was PBMCs. The receptor was derived from a woman aged 18-30 years in good health and CMV-seronegative. CDR3 nucleotide sequence: TGTGCCAGTCGGAGGGTAGGTGGCTGGGAGCAGTACTTC. Its protein product is CASRRVGGWEQYF.